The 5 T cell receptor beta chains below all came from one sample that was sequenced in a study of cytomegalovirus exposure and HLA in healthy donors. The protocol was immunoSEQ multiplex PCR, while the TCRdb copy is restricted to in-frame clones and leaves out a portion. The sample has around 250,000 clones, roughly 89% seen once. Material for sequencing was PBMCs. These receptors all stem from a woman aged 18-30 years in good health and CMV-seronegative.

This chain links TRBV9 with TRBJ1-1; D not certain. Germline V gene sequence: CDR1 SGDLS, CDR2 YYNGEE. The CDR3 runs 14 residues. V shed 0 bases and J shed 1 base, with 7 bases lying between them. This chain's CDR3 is CASSVDPRNTEAFF. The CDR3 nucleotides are TGTGCCAGCAGCGTAGATCCGAGGAACACTGAAGCTTTCTTT.

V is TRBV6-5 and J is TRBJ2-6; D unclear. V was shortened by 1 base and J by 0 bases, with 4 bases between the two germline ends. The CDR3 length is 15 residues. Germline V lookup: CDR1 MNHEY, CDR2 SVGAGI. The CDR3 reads CASSYYISGANVLTF. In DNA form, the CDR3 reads TGTGCCAGCAGTTACTACATCTCTGGGGCCAACGTCCTGACTTTC.

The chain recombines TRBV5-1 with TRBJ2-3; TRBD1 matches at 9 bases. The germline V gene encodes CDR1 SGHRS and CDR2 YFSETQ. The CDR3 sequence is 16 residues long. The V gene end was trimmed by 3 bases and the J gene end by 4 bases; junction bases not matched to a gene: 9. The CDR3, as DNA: TGCGCCAGCAGCTCCTCCCGGGACAGGGTATCAGATACGCAGTATTTT. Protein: CASSSSRDRVSDTQYF.

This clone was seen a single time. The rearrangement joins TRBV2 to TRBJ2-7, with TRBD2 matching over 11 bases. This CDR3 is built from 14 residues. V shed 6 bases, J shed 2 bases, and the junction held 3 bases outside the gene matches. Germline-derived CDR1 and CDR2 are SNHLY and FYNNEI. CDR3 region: CASSLAGGTYEQYF. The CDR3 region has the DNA TGTGCCAGCAGCCTAGCGGGGGGTACCTACGAGCAGTACTTC.

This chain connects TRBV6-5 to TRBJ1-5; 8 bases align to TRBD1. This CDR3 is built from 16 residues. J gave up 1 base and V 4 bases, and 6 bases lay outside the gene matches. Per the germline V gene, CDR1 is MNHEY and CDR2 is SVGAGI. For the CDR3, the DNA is TGTGCCAGCAGTTCCGACAGGACAGGGAGCAATCAGCCCCAGCATTTT. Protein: CASSSDRTGSNQPQHF.